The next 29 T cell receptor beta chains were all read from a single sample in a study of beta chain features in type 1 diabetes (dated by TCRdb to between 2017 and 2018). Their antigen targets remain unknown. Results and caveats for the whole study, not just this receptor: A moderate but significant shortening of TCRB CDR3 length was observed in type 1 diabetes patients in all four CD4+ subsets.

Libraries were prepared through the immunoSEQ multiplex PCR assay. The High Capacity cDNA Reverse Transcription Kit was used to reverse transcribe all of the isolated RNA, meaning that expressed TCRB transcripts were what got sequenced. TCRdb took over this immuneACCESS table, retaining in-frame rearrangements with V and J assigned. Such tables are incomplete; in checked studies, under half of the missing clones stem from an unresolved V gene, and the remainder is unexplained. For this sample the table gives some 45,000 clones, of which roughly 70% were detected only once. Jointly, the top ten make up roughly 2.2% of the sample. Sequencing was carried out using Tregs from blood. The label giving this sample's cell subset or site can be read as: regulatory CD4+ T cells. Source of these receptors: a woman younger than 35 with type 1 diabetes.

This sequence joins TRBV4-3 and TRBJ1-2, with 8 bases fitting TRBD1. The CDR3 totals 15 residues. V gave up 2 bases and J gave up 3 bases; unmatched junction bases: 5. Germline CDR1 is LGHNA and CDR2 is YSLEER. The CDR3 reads CASSQLTGVDYGYTF. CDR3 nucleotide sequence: TGCGCCAGCAGCCAACTGACAGGGGTCGACTATGGCTACACCTTC.

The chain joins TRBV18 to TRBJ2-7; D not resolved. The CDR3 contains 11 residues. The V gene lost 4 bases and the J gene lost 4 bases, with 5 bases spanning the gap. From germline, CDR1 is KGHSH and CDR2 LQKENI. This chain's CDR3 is CASSLNYEQYF. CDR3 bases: TGTGCCAGCTCACTCAATTACGAGCAGTACTTC.

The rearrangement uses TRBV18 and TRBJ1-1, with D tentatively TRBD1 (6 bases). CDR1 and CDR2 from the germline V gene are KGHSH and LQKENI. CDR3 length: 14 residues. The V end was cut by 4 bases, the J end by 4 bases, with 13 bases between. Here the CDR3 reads CASSLNTGSTEAFF. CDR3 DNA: TGTGCCAGCTCACTAAATACAGGGTCCACTGAAGCTTTCTTT.

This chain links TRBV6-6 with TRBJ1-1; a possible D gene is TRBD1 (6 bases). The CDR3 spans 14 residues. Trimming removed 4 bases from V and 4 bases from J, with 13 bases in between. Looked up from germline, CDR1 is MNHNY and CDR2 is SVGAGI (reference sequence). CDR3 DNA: TGTGCCAGCAGTTCTCTTGGACAGCTCACTGAAGCTTTCTTT. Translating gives CASSSLGQLTEAFF.

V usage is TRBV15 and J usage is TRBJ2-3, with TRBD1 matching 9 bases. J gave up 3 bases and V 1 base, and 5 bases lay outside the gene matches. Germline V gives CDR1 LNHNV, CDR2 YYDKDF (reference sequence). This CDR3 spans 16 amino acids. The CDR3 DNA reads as TGTGCCACCAGCAGAGGGGGACAGGGTGGAACAGATACGCAGTATTTT. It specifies CATSRGGQGGTDTQYF.

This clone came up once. The DNA for the CDR3 is TGCGCCAGCAGCCGCACTGGGGGCGACACAGATACGCAGTATTTT. Its translation: CASSRTGGDTDTQYF. The rearrangement joins TRBV4-1 to TRBJ2-3; TRBD1 is a possible D gene (6 bases). The CDR3 length is 15 residues. CDR1 is MGHRA and CDR2 is YSYEKL in the germline V gene. V was clipped by 4 bases and J by 2 bases, with 13 bases between them.

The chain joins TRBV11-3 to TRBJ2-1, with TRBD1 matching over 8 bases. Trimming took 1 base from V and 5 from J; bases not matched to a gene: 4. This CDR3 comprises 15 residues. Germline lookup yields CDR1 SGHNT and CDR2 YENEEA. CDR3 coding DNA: TGTGCCAGCAGCTTAGCGGGGACAGGCCACAATGAGCAGTTCTTC. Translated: CASSLAGTGHNEQFF.

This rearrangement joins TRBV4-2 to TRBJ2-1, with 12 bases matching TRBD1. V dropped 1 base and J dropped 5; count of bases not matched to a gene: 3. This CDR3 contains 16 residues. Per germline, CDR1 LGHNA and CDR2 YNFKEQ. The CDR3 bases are TGTGCCAGCAGCCAAGCCGGGACAGGGGGCAACAATGAGCAGTTCTTC. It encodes CASSQAGTGGNNEQFF.

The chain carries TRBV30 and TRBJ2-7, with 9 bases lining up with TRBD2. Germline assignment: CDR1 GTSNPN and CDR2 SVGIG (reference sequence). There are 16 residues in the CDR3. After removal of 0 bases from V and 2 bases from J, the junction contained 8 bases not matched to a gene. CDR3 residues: CAWSVKGLAGAYEQYF. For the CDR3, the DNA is TGTGCCTGGAGTGTAAAGGGGTTAGCGGGAGCCTACGAGCAGTACTTC.

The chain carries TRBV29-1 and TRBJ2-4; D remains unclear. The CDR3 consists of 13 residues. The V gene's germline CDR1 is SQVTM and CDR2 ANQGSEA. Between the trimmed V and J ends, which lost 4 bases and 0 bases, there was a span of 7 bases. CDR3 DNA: TGCAGCGTTGTCCCCCTAGCCAAAAACATTCAGTACTTC. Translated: CSVVPLAKNIQYF.

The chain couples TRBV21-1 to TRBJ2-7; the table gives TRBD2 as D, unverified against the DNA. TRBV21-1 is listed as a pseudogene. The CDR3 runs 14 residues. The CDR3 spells CASSKEERAYEQYF. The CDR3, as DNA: TGTGCCAGCAGCAAAGAGGAGCGGGCCTACGAGCAGTACTTC.

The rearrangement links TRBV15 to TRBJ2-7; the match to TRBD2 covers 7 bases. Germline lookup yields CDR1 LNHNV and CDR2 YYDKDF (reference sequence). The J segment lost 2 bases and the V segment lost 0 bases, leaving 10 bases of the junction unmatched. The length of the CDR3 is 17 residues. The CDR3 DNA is TGTGCCACCAGCAGAGAGCGGGGGTCCAGGGCGGCCTACGAGCAGTACTTC. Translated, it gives CATSRERGSRAAYEQYF.

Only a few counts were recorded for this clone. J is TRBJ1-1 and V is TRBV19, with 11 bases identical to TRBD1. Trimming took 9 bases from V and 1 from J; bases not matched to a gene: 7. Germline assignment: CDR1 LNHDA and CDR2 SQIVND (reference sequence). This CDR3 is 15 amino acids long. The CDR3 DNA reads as TGTGCCAGCAGGGGACAGGGGGGTGGGAACACTGAAGCTTTCTTT. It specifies CASRGQGGGNTEAFF.

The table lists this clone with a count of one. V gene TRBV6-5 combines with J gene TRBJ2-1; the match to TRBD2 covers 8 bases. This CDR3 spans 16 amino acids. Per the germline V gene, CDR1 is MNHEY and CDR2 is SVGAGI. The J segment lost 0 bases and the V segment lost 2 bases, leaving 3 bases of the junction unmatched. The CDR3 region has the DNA TGTGCCAGCAGTTACCAAAGCGGGGGCTCCTACAATGAGCAGTTCTTC. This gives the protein CASSYQSGGSYNEQFF.

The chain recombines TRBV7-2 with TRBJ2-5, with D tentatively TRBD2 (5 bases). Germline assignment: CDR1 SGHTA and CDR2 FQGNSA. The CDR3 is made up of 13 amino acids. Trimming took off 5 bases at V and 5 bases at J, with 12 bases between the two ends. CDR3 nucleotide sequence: TGTGCCAGCAGCAAACAGCGGTGGGAGACCCAGTACTTC. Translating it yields CASSKQRWETQYF. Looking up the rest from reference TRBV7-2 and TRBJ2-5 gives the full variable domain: GAGVSQSPSNKVTEKGKDVELRCDPISGHTALYWYRQSLGQGLEFLIYFQGNSAPDKSGLPSDRFSAERTGGSVSTLTIQRTQQEDSAVYLCASSKQRWETQYFGPGTRLLVL.

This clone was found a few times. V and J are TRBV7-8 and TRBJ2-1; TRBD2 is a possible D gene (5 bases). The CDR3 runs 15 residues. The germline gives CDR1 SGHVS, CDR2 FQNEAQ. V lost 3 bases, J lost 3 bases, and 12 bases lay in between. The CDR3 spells CASSFRRAVYNEQFF. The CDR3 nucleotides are TGTGCCAGCAGCTTCCGGCGGGCTGTCTACAATGAGCAGTTCTTC. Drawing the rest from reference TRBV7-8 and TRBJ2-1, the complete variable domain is GAGVSQSPRYKVAKRGQDVALRCDPISGHVSLFWYQQALGQGPEFLTYFQNEAQLDKSGLPSDRFFAERPEGSVSTLKIQRTQQEDSAVYLCASSFRRAVYNEQFFGPGTRLTVL.

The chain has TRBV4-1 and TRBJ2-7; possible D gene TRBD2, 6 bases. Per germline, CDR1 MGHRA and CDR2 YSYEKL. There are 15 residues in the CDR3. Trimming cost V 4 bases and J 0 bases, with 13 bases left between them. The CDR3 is CASSPPGSTSYEQYF. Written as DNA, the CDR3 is TGCGCCAGCAGCCCCCCCGGGAGCACCTCCTACGAGCAGTACTTC.

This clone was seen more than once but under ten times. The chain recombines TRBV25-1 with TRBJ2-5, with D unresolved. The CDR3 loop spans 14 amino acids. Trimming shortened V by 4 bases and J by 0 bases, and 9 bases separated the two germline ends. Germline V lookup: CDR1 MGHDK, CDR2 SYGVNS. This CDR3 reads CASSVESYQETQYF. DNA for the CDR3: TGTGCCAGCAGTGTAGAGAGCTACCAAGAGACCCAGTACTTC.

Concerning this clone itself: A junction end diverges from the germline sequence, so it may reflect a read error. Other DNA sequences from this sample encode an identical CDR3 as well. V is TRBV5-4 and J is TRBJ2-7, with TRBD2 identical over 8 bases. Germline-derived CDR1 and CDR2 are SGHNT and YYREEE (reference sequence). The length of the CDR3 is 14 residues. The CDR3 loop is CASSPGGRIYEQYF. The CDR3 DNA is TGCGCCAGCAGCCCGGGAGGGAGGATCTACGAGCAGTACTTC.

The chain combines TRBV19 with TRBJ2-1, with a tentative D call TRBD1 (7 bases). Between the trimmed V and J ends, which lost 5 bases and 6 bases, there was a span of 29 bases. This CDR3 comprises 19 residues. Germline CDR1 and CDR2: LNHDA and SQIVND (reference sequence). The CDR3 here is CASSGRPSLRGVLGNEQFF. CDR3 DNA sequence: TGTGCCAGTAGTGGGCGTCCCAGCCTCAGGGGGGTCTTAGGCAATGAGCAGTTCTTC. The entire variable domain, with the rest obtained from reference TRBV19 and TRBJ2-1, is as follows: DGGITQSPKYLFRKEGQNVTLSCEQNLNHDAMYWYRQDPGQGLRLIYYSQIVNDFQKGDIAEGYSVSREKKESFPLTVTSAQKNPTAFYLCASSGRPSLRGVLGNEQFFGPGTRLTVL.

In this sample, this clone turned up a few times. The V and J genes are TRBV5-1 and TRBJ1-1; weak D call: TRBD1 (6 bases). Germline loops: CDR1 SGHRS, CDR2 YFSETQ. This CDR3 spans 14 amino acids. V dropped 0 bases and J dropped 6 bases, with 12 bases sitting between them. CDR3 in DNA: TGCGCCAGCAGCTTGGGACAGGCGATAGCTGAAGCTTTCTTT. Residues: CASSLGQAIAEAFF.

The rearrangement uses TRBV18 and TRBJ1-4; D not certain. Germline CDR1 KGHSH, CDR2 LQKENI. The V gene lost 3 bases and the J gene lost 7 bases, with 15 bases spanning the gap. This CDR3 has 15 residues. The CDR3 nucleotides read TGTGCCAGCTCACCGCGAACAGCGAGGGCTGAAAAACTGTTTTTT. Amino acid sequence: CASSPRTARAEKLFF.

The CDR3 nucleotides read TGCAGCGTGGGGGGGGGCCGAGAGACCCAGTACTTC. Encoded protein: CSVGGGRETQYF. V usage is TRBV29-1 and J usage is TRBJ2-5; tentatively, D is TRBD2 (7 bases). Trimming stripped 6 bases from V and 4 bases from J, with 12 bases between. CDR3 length equals 12 residues. Germline V lookup: CDR1 SQVTM, CDR2 ANQGSEA.

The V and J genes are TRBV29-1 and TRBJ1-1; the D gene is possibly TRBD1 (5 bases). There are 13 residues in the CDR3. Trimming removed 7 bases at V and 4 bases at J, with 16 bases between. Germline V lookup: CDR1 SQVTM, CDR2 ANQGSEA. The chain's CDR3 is CSATLRGGTEAFF. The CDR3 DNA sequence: TGCAGCGCCACCCTTCGGGGGGGCACTGAAGCTTTCTTT. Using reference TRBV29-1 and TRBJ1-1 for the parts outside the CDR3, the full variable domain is SAVISQKPSRDICQRGTSLTIQCQVDSQVTMMFWYRQQPGQSLTLIATANQGSEATYESGFVIDKFPISRPNLTFSTLTVSNMSPEDSSIYLCSATLRGGTEAFFGQGTRLTVV.

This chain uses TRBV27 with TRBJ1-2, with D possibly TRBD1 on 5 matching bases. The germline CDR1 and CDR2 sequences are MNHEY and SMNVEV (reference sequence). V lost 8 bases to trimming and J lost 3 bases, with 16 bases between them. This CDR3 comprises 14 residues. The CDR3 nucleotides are TGTGCCAGCGTGGGGGACTGGTTTGACTATGGCTACACCTTC. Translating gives CASVGDWFDYGYTF.

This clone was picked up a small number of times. For the CDR3, the DNA is TGCGCCAGCAGCTTGAGTACAGGGCGGCATGGCTACACCTTC. The encoded protein is CASSLSTGRHGYTF. The V and J genes are TRBV5-1 and TRBJ1-2; D may be TRBD1 (6 bases). This CDR3 contains 14 residues. V was shortened by 1 base and J by 6 bases, with 13 bases between the two germline ends. The V gene's germline CDR1 is SGHRS and CDR2 YFSETQ.

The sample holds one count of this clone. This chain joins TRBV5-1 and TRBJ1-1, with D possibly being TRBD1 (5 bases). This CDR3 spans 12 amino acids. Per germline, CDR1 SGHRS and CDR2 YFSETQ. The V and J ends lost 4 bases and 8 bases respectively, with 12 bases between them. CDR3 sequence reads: CASSLYWGEAFF. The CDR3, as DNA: TGCGCCAGCAGCCTATATTGGGGCGAAGCTTTCTTT.

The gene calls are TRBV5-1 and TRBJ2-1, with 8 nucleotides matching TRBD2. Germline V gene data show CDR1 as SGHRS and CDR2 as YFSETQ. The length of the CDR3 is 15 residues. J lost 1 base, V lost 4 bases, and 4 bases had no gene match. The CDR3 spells CASSPGGSSYNEQFF. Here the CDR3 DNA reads TGCGCCAGCAGCCCGGGGGGGAGTTCCTACAATGAGCAGTTCTTC.

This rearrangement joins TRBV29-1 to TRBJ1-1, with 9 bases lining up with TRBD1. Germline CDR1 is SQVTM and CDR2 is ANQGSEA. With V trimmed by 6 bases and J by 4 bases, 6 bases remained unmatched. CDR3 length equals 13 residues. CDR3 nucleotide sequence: TGCAGCGTGGCAAGACAGGGGGGCACTGAAGCTTTCTTT. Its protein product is CSVARQGGTEAFF. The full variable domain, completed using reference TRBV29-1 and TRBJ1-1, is SAVISQKPSRDICQRGTSLTIQCQVDSQVTMMFWYRQQPGQSLTLIATANQGSEATYESGFVIDKFPISRPNLTFSTLTVSNMSPEDSSIYLCSVARQGGTEAFFGQGTRLTVV.